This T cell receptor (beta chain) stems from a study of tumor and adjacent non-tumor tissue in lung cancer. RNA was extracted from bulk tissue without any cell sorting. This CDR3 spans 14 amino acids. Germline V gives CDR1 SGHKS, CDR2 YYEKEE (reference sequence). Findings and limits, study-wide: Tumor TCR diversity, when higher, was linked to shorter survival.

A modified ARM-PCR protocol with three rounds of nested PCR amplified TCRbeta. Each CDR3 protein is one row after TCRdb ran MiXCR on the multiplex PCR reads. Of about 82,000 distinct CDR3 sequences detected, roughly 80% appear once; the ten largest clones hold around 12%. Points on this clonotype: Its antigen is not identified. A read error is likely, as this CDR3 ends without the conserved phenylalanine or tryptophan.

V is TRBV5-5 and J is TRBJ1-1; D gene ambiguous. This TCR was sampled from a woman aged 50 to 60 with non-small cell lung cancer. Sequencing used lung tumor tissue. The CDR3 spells CASSLEGWNTEAFS. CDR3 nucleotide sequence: TGTGCTAGCAGCTTGGAGGGTTGGAACACTGAAGCTTTCTCT.